The clone carrying this T cell receptor beta chain turned up a few times. Its antigen is not identified. Generated by immunoSEQ multiplex PCR, the TCRdb table keeps only in-frame clones and is missing some. The sample yields roughly 92,000 clones, 84% seen once. This entry is derived from a study of OX40 agonist ivuxolimab in advanced cancers. At the level of the study: At doses from 0.01 to 10 mg/kg, patients were given intravenous ivuxolimab every 2 weeks. It was permissible to have had prior anti-PD-1, anti-PD-L1 or anti-CTLA-4 therapy, and around 43% had some. Findings and caveats of the study: Antigen specificity of clonally expanded peripheral T cells was not established.

Baseline was the first blood sampling point, followed by cycle 4 day 1 and cycle 7 day 1. Losses at the gene ends were 5 bases for V and 2 bases for J; bases not matched to a gene: 10. The germline gives CDR1 MGHDK, CDR2 SYGVNS. The CDR3 loop spans 16 amino acids. This clonotype was obtained from an adult with an advanced solid tumor such as melanoma, head and neck, liver or kidney cancer. This material consisted of CD4+ or CD8+ T cells sorted from blood, taken in a trial of the OX40 agonist ivuxolimab. The J gene is TRBJ2-7, the V gene TRBV25-1, with 9 positions matching TRBD1. The CDR3 nucleotides are TGTGCCAGCAGTCCTACCCGACAGGGGGAGACCTACGAGCAGTACTTC. This translates into CASSPTRQGETYEQYF.